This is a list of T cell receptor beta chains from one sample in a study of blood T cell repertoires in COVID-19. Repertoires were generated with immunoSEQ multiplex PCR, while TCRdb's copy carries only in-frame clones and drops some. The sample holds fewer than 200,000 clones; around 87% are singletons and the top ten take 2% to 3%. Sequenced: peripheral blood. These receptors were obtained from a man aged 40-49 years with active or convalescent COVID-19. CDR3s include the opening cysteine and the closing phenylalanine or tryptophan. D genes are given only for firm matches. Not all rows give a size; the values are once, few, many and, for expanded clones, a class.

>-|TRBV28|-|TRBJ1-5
CASSFIGRGNGQPQHF
TGTGCCAGCAGTTTTATAGGACGGGGGAATGGACAGCCCCAGCATTTT
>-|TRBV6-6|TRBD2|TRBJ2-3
CASSLPGGSTDTQYF
TGTGCCAGCAGTCTCCCGGGGGGTAGCACAGATACGCAGTATTTT
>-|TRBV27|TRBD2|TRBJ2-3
CASSAAGVYTQYF
TGTGCCAGCAGTGCTGCGGGGGTGTATACGCAGTATTTT
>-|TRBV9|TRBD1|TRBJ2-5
CASSVGARDRGKETQYF
TGTGCCAGCAGCGTAGGTGCCCGGGACAGGGGCAAAGAGACCCAGTACTTC
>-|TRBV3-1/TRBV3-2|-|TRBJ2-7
CASSPRSSPPYEQYF
TGTGCCAGCAGCCCCAGGTCATCGCCCCCCTACGAGCAGTACTTC
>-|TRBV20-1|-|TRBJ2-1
CSARSLNEQFF
TGCAGTGCTAGGTCTCTGAATGAGCAGTTCTTC
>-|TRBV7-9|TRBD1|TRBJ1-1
CASSQGATEAFF
TGTGCCAGCAGCCAGGGGGCAACTGAAGCTTTCTTT
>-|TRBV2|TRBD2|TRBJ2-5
CASMAAGGQETQYF
TGTGCCAGCATGGCAGCGGGGGGCCAAGAGACCCAGTACTTC
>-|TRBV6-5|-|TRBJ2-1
CASRRVGGAGNEQFF
TGTGCCAGCAGACGGGTTGGGGGGGCAGGGAATGAGCAGTTCTTC
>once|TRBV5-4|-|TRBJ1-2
CASSLDRNHLTF
TGTGCCAGCAGCTTGGACAGAAACCATCTCACCTTC
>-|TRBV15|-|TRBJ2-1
CATSREDRPGIDEQFF
TGTGCCACCAGCAGAGAGGATAGACCAGGTATCGATGAGCAGTTCTTC
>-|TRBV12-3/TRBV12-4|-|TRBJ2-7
CASSLTFSYEQYF
TGTGCCAGCAGTCTAACGTTCTCCTACGAGCAGTACTTC
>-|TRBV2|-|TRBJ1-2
CASSEATGIYGYTF
TGTGCCAGCAGTGAAGCGACAGGCATCTATGGCTACACCTTC
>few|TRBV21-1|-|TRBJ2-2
CASSKEGRQDGGELFF
TGTGCCAGCAGCAAAGAGGGGAGGCAGGACGGCGGGGAGCTGTTTTTT
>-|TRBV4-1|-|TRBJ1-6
CASSQQGFDYNSPLHF
TGCGCCAGCAGCCAACAGGGCTTCGACTATAATTCACCCCTCCACTTT
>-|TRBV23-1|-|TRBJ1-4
CASSQSRAGSNEKLFF
TGCGCCAGCAGTCAATCGAGGGCAGGAAGTAATGAAAAACTGTTTTTT
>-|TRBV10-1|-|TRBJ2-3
CASSLDGSYEHTDTQYF
TGCGCCAGCAGCCTAGACGGATCCTATGAACACACAGATACGCAGTATTTT
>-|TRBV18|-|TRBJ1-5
CASSPASTGSGQPQHF
TGTGCCAGCTCACCCGCCTCGACAGGCTCCGGTCAGCCCCAGCATTTT
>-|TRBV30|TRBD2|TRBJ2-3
CAWSRAGYTDTQYF
TGTGCCTGGAGCAGAGCGGGGTACACAGATACGCAGTATTTT
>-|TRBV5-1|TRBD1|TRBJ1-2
CASSAQQGAGYGYTF
TGCGCCAGCAGCGCTCAACAGGGGGCGGGCTATGGCTACACCTTC
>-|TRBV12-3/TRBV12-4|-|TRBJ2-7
CASSQGREQYF
TGTGCCAGCAGTCAGGGCCGCGAGCAGTACTTC
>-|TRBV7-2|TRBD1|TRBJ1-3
CASSTGGSGNTIYF
TGTGCCAGCAGTACAGGGGGCTCTGGAAACACCATATATTTT
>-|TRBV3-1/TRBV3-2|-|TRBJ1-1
CASAQRGLGNTEAFF
TGTGCCAGCGCTCAGCGGGGGCTAGGGAACACTGAAGCTTTCTTT
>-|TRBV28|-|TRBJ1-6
CASSTTRYSYNSPLHF
TGTGCCAGCAGTACGACACGATACTCCTATAATTCACCCCTCCACTTT
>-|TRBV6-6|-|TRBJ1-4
CASSYAGEGEKLFF
TGTGCCAGCAGTTACGCAGGGGAAGGGGAAAAACTGTTTTTT
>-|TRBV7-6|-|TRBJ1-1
CASSLGPLTEAFF
TGTGCCAGCAGCTTAGGGCCCCTCACTGAAGCTTTCTTT
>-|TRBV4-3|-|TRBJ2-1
CASSQESTSWHEQFF
TGCGCCAGCAGCCAAGAAAGCACTAGTTGGCATGAGCAGTTCTTC
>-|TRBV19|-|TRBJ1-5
CASSIWGGGQPQHF
TGTGCCAGTAGTATATGGGGGGGTGGGCAGCCCCAGCATTTT
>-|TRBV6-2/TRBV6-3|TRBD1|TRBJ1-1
CASSYPTGRLNTEAFF
TGTGCCAGCAGTTACCCGACAGGGCGGCTGAACACTGAAGCTTTCTTT
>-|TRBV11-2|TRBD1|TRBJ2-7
CASSYPGQGRKSYF
TGTGCCAGCAGCTACCCTGGACAGGGGCGAAAGTCCTACTTC
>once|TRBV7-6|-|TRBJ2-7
CASSLDRSWQYF
TGTGCCAGCAGCCTAGACAGGTCGTGGCAGTACTTC
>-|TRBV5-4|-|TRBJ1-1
CASSLEQGSRNTEAFF
TGTGCCAGCAGCTTAGAGCAGGGCTCAAGGAACACTGAAGCTTTCTTT
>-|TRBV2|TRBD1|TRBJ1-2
CASRNDRDGYTF
TGTGCCAGCAGAAACGACAGGGACGGCTACACCTTC
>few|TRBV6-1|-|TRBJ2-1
CASSEKGAALVGQFF
TGTGCCAGCAGTGAAAAAGGGGCCGCCTTAGTTGGACAGTTCTTC
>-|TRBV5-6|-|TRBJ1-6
CASSSRQGSPLHF
TGTGCCAGCAGCTCGCGGCAGGGTTCACCCCTCCACTTT
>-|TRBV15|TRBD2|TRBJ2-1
CATSRDLTSGGDNEQFF
TGTGCCACCAGCAGAGATCTGACTAGCGGGGGGGACAATGAGCAGTTCTTC
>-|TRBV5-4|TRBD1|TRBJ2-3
CASSLAGTGIPDTQYF
TGTGCCAGCAGCCTCGCCGGGACAGGGATCCCAGATACGCAGTATTTT
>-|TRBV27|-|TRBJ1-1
CASSFARNTEAFF
TGTGCCAGCAGTTTTGCTAGGAACACTGAAGCTTTCTTT
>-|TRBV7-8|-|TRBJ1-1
CASSSGSTEAFF
TGTGCCAGCAGTTCCGGGTCCACTGAAGCTTTCTTT
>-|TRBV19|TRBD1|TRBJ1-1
CATNFEQGGARTEAFF
TGTGCCACTAATTTCGAACAGGGGGGGGCGCGGACTGAAGCTTTCTTT
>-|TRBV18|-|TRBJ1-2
CASFPGSNYGYTF
TGTGCCAGCTTCCCGGGGTCTAACTATGGCTACACCTTC
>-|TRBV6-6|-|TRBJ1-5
CASSLSSGNQPQHF
TGTGCCAGCAGTTTGTCTTCGGGGAATCAGCCCCAGCATTTT
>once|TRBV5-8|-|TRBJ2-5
CASSLDFGADQETQYF
TGTGCCAGCAGCTTGGATTTTGGGGCGGACCAAGAGACCCAGTACTTC
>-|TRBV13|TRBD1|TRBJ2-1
CASSFGRQGPRNEQFF
TGTGCCAGCAGCTTTGGGAGACAGGGACCCCGCAATGAGCAGTTCTTC
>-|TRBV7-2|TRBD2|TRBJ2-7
CASSIERGGYEQYF
TGTGCCAGCAGCATAGAGCGGGGGGGGTACGAGCAGTACTTC
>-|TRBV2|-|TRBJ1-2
CASRTESSEGYTF
TGTGCCAGCAGGACAGAGTCTTCGGAAGGCTACACCTTC
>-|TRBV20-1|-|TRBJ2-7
CSATRLSEQYF
TGCAGTGCTACCAGGTTGTCCGAGCAGTACTTC
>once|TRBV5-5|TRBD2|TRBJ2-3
CASTAPGGGGTDTQYF
TGTGCCAGCACCGCCCCTGGGGGGGGTGGCACAGATACGCAGTATTTT
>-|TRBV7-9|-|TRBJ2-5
CASSLDRWSETQYF
TGTGCCAGCAGCTTAGACAGGTGGTCAGAGACCCAGTACTTC